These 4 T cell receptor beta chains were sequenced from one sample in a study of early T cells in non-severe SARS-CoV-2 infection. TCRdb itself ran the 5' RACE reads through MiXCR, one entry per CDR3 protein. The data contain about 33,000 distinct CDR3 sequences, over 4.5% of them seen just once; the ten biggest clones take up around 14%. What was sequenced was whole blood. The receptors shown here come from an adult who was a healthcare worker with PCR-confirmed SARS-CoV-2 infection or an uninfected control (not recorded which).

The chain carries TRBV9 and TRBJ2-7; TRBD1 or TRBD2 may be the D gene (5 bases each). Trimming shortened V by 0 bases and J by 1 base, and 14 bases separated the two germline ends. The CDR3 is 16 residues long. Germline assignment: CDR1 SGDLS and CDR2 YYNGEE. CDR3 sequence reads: CASSVDGTATSYEQYF. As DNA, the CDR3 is TGTGCCAGCAGCGTAGATGGGACGGCGACTTCCTACGAGCAGTACTTC. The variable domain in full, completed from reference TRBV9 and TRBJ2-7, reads DSGVTQTPKHLITATGQRVTLRCSPRSGDLSVYWYQQSLDQGLQFLIQYYNGEERAKGNILERFSAQQFPDLHSELNLSSLELGDSALYFCASSVDGTATSYEQYFGPGTRLTVT.

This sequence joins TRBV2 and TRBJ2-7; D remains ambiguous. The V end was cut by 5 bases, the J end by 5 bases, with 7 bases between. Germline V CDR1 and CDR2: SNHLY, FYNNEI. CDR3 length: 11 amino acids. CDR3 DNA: TGTGCCAGCAGTAGGCGGAACGAGCAGTACTTC. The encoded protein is CASSRRNEQYF.

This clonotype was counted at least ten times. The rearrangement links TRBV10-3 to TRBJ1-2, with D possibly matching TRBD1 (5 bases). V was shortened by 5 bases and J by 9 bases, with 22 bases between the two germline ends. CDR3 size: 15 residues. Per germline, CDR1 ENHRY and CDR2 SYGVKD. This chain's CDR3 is CAISFLLPGGNSYTF. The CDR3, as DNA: TGTGCCATCAGTTTTCTCCTGCCGGGGGGGAATAGCTACACCTTC.

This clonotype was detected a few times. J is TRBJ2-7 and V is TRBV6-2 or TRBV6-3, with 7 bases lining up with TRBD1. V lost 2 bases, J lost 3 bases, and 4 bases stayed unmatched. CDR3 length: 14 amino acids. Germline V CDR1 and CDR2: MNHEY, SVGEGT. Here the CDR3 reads CASSYRDRVYEQYF. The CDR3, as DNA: TGTGCCAGCAGTTACCGGGACAGAGTCTACGAGCAGTACTTC.